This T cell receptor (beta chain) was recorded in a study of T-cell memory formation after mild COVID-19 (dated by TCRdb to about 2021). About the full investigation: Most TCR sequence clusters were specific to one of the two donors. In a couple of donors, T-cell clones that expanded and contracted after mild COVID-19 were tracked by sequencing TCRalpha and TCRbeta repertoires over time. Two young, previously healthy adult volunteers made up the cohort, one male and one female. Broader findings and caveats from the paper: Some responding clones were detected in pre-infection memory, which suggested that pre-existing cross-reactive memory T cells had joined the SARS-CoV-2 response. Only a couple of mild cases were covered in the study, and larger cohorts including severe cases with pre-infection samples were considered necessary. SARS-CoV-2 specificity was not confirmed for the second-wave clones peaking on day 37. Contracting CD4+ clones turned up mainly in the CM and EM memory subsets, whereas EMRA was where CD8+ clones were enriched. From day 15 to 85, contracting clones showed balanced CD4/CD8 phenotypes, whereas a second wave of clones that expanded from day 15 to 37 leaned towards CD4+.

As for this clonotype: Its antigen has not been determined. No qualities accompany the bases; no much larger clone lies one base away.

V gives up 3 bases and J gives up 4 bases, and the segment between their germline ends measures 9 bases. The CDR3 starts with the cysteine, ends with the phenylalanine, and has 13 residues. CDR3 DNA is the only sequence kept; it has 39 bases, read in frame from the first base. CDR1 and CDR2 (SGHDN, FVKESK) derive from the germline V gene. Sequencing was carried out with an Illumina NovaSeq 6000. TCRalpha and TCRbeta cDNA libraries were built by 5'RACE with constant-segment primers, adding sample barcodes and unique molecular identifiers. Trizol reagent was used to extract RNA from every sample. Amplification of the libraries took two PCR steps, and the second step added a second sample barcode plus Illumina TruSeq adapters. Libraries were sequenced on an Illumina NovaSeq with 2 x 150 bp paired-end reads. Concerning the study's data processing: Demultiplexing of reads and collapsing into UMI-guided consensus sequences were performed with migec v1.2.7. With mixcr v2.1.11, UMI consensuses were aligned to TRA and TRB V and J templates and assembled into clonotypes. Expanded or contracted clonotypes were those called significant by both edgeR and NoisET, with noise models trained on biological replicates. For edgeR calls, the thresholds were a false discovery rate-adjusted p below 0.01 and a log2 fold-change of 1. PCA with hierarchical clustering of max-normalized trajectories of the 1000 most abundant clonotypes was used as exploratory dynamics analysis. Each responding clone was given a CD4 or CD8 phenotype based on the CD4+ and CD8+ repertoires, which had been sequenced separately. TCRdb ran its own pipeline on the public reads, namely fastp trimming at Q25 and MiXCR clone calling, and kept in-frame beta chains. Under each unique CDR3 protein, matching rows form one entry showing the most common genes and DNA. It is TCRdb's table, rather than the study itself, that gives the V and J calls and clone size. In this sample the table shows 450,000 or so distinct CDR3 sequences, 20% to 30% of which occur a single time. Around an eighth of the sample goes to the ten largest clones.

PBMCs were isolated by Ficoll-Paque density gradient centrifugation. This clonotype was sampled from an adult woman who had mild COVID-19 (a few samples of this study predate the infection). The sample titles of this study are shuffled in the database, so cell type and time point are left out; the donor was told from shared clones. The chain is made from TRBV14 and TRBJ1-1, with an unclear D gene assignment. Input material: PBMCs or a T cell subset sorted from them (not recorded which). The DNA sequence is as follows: TGTGCCAGCAGCCAGGGAAGGGTCACTGAAGCTTTCTTT. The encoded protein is CASSQGRVTEAFF.